The 10 T cell receptor beta chains below all came from one sample that was sequenced in a study of long-term antiretroviral therapy in people with HIV. The run of the v3.0 immunoSEQ assay was at survey level. Using immunoSEQ multiplex PCR, the repertoire was profiled, and TCRdb retains in-frame clones only, with some absent. Here the sample spans approximately 6,400 clones, about three quarters being singletons. Source: unsorted PBMCs, taken 0.5 years before starting antiretroviral therapy. Receptor source: a man aged 35-49 years with HIV.

J is TRBJ1-4 and V is TRBV30; weak D call: TRBD1 (5 bases). Trimming removed 2 bases from V and 0 bases from J, with 13 bases in between. The CDR3 runs to 16 residues. Germline lookup yields CDR1 GTSNPN and CDR2 SVGIG (reference sequence). The CDR3 DNA reads as TGTGCCTGGAGTATAGGACATGCTGCAACTAATGAAAAACTGTTTTTT. Its protein product is CAWSIGHAATNEKLFF.

The DNA of the CDR3 is TGTGCCAGCAGCCTAACCGGGACAGGGGGATACGAGCAGTACTTC. It specifies CASSLTGTGGYEQYF. The rearrangement joins TRBV7-2 to TRBJ2-7; 11 nucleotides align to TRBD1. The ends lost 5 bases at V and 4 bases at J; junction bases unmatched: 7. There are 15 residues in the CDR3. In germline, CDR1 is SGHTA, CDR2 FQGNSA.

The chain combines TRBV6-5 with TRBJ2-4; D is perhaps TRBD1 (6 bases). Germline values: CDR1 MNHEY, CDR2 SVGAGI. The CDR3 totals 13 residues. Trimming shortened V by 6 bases and J by 8 bases, and 14 bases separated the two germline ends. The CDR3 spells CASSRGRNDIQYF. The DNA of the CDR3 is TGTGCCAGCAGCAGGGGTAGGAACGACATTCAGTACTTC.

This clone was picked up one time. The V gene is TRBV2, the J gene TRBJ2-3, with D uncertain. Germline-derived CDR1 and CDR2 are SNHLY and FYNNEI. The CDR3 has 15 amino acids. Trimming shortened V by 3 bases and J by 0 bases, and 10 bases separated the two germline ends. The CDR3 DNA sequence: TGTGCCAGCAGTGATCGAATTACTAGCACAGATACGCAGTATTTT. Translating gives CASSDRITSTDTQYF.

This rearrangement joins TRBV5-1 to TRBJ2-7; D tentatively reads TRBD1 or TRBD2 (6 bases each). The CDR3 spans 16 residues. The germline V gene encodes CDR1 SGHRS and CDR2 YFSETQ. The V end lost 0 bases, the J end lost 0 bases, and 13 bases lay between the germline ends. CDR3 sequence reads: CASSLAGGPGSYEQYF. The DNA of the CDR3 is TGCGCCAGCAGCTTGGCTGGGGGGCCCGGCTCCTACGAGCAGTACTTC.

The chain links TRBV30 to TRBJ1-1; D not resolved. Germline lookup yields CDR1 GTSNPN and CDR2 SVGIG (reference sequence). Trimming left V 0 bases short and J 7 bases short, with 15 bases between. The CDR3 consists of 14 residues. In nucleotides, the CDR3 is TGTGCCTGGAGTGTGCCCGGGGAGTTAGGTGAAGCTTTCTTT. As protein: CAWSVPGELGEAFF.

Concerning this clone: Sequence at one end of the junction differs from germline and may be a read error. Different DNA sequences within this sample yield the same CDR3. CDR3 coding DNA: TGTGCTTGGAGTGTAGTGGGGGGGACAGATACGCAGTATTTT. Protein sequence: CAWSVVGGTDTQYF. The chain combines TRBV30 with TRBJ2-3; 7 bases map to TRBD2. CDR3 length: 14 amino acids. CDR1 and CDR2 from the germline V gene are GTSNPN and SVGIG (reference sequence).

This clone has more than one count but fewer than ten. The rearrangement uses TRBV10-3 and TRBJ1-2; the D gene is possibly TRBD1 (6 bases). This CDR3 has 11 residues. Germline V gives CDR1 ENHRY, CDR2 SYGVKD. Trimming shortened V by 7 bases and J by 5 bases, and 8 bases separated the two germline ends. The DNA for the CDR3 is TGTGCCATCACAGGACAGTATGGCTACACCTTC. Amino acid sequence: CAITGQYGYTF.

The sample holds a few counts of this clone. The rearrangement links TRBV19 to TRBJ1-2; no definite D call. This CDR3 spans 13 amino acids. Germline V CDR1 and CDR2: LNHDA, SQIVND (reference sequence). V lost 0 bases and J lost 13, with 15 bases in between. The CDR3 DNA reads as TGTGCCAGTAGTATAGATCTATCGGCGGTAAGCACCTTC. Amino acids: CASSIDLSAVSTF.

The chain is built from TRBV2 and TRBJ1-2, with TRBD1 matching 8 bases. The V segment lost 6 bases and the J segment 4 bases; nucleotides outside the gene matches: 10. CDR3 length: 15 residues. The germline V gene encodes CDR1 SNHLY and CDR2 FYNNEI. CDR3 sequence (DNA): TGTGCCAGCAGACGAGGACAGGGTACTCCCTATGGCTACACCTTC. It is translated as CASRRGQGTPYGYTF.